The 26 T cell receptor beta chains in this list originate from one sample, sequenced in a study of blood T cell repertoires in COVID-19. Sequencing used immunoSEQ multiplex PCR; TCRdb keeps in-frame clones, though not all of them. The profile shows over 150,000 clones, about 88% of them singletons. Source material: PBMCs or T cells enriched from blood (not recorded which). The receptors were sampled from a woman aged 45 to 65 who had recovered from COVID-19.

This chain links TRBV10-1 with TRBJ1-1; maybe TRBD1 (6 bases). V was clipped by 2 bases and J by 8 bases, with 12 bases between them. This CDR3 is 13 amino acids long. From germline, CDR1 is WNHNN and CDR2 SYGVQD (reference sequence). The CDR3 region has the DNA TGCGCCAGCAGTGAGGGGGGCCGTTCCGAAGCTTTCTTT. Protein: CASSEGGRSEAFF.

This clone occurred a few times. This chain joins TRBV7-9 and TRBJ1-2; D is uncertain. Germline V lookup: CDR1 SEHNR, CDR2 FQNEAQ (reference sequence). This CDR3 comprises 14 residues. The ends were cut back, 3 bases at V and 6 bases at J, with 14 bases in the middle. CDR3: CASSLATGENGYTF. CDR3 nucleotides: TGTGCCAGCAGCTTGGCTACTGGAGAGAATGGCTACACCTTC.

The rearrangement joins TRBV23-1 to TRBJ2-1; D possibly corresponds to TRBD1 (5 bases). TRBV23-1 is classed as an ORF, of uncertain function. The CDR3 has 16 residues. Trimming left V 4 bases short and J 0 bases short, with 13 bases between. For the CDR3, the DNA is TGCGCCAGCAGTCGGCCTACAGGCCTCTCCTACAATGAGCAGTTCTTC. Amino acid sequence: CASSRPTGLSYNEQFF.

The genes are TRBV2 and TRBJ2-3, with TRBD2 matching over 13 bases. Germline CDR1 reads SNHLY; CDR2 reads FYNNEI. The CDR3 totals 17 residues. Trimming removed 5 bases from V and 6 bases from J; junction bases left unmatched: 11. CDR3 nucleotide sequence: TGTGCCAGCAGTCCCGTCGGACTAGCGGGAGTAAGTGATACGCAGTATTTT. As protein: CASSPVGLAGVSDTQYF.

The chain couples TRBV5-1 to TRBJ1-1, with 11 bases aligning to TRBD1. J lost 2 bases, V lost 6 bases, and 12 bases had no gene match. The CDR3 is 17 residues long. The germline V gene has CDR1 SGHRS and CDR2 YFSETQ. CDR3 amino acids: CASNQGQGARSNTEAFF. The CDR3 DNA reads as TGCGCCAGCAACCAAGGACAGGGGGCGCGGAGCAACACTGAAGCTTTCTTT.

The chain recombines TRBV2 with TRBJ1-4; D uncertain. The germline V and J ends were trimmed by 3 bases and 4 bases, with 9 bases remaining between them. Germline-derived CDR1 and CDR2 are SNHLY and FYNNEI. The CDR3 spans 14 residues. In nucleotides, the CDR3 is TGTGCCAGCAGTGAGACTGCTCATAATGAAAAACTGTTTTTT. Translating gives CASSETAHNEKLFF.

The chain combines TRBV27 with TRBJ1-1, with a possible D match to TRBD1 (6 bases). The germline V gene encodes CDR1 MNHEY and CDR2 SMNVEV (reference sequence). CDR3 length: 15 amino acids. The germline V and J ends were trimmed by 9 bases and 0 bases, with 17 bases remaining between them. CDR3 DNA sequence: TGTGCCAGTAAAACCCAGGGGATACTGAACACTGAAGCTTTCTTT. This translates into CASKTQGILNTEAFF.

This clone was recorded a few times. The V call is TRBV2, the J call TRBJ2-6, with D tentatively TRBD1 (5 bases). Germline V gene lookup returns CDR1 SNHLY and CDR2 FYNNEI. The CDR3 loop spans 14 amino acids. The CDR3 loop reads CAIGAPAGANVLTF. The CDR3 DNA reads as TGTGCTATTGGGGCTCCGGCTGGGGCCAACGTCCTGACTTTC.

This sequence joins TRBV28 and TRBJ1-5, with 10 bases lining up with TRBD1. Germline CDR1 and CDR2: MDHEN and SYDVKM. V was pared by 6 bases and J by 7 bases, with 6 bases of the junction left unmatched. This CDR3 contains 14 residues. CDR3 sequence reads: CASSSGTGVQPQHF. The CDR3 DNA follows: TGTGCCAGCAGCTCCGGGACAGGGGTCCAGCCCCAGCATTTT. Supplemented by reference TRBV28 and TRBJ1-5, the full variable domain reads DVKVTQSSRYLVKRTGEKVFLECVQDMDHENMFWYRQDPGLGLRLIYFSYDVKMKEKGDIPEGYSVSREKKERFSLILESASTNQTSMYLCASSSGTGVQPQHFGDGTRLSIL.

The chain has TRBV2 and TRBJ1-4; 9 positions agree with TRBD1. V lost 6 bases to trimming and J lost 8 bases; unmatched junction nucleotides: 10. Germline V gene sequence: CDR1 SNHLY, CDR2 FYNNEI. The CDR3 runs 15 residues. The CDR3, as DNA: TGTGCCAGCAGGACAGGACAGGGGCATAAGGAAAAACTGTTTTTT. Protein: CASRTGQGHKEKLFF. Full variable domain (rest looked up from reference TRBV2 and TRBJ1-4): EPEVTQTPSHQVTQMGQEVILRCVPISNHLYFYWYRQILGQKVEFLVSFYNNEISEKSEIFDDQFSVERPDGSNFTLKIRSTKLEDSAMYFCASRTGQGHKEKLFFGSGTQLSVL.

The rearrangement links TRBV5-1 to TRBJ2-3; 8 nucleotides line up with TRBD2. CDR1 and CDR2 (germline): SGHRS, YFSETQ. V lost 4 bases and J lost 5; bases outside the gene matches: 12. The CDR3 runs 16 residues. CDR3 in amino acids: CASSGAPGLGVDTQYF. The DNA for the CDR3 is TGCGCCAGCAGCGGTGCCCCGGGACTAGGGGTAGATACGCAGTATTTT.

This sequence joins TRBV7-2 and TRBJ2-1; maybe TRBD2 (6 bases). Germline loops: CDR1 SGHTA, CDR2 FQGNSA. Trimming pared 3 bases from V and 6 bases from J, leaving 9 bases between. CDR3 length: 13 amino acids. The CDR3 region is CASSFSGGNEQFF. CDR3 coding DNA: TGTGCCAGCAGCTTTTCCGGGGGCAATGAGCAGTTCTTC.

V gene TRBV28 combines with J gene TRBJ1-4, with D tentatively TRBD1 (6 bases). This CDR3 comprises 18 residues. Trimming cost V 7 bases and J 6 bases, with 27 bases left between them. Germline lookup yields CDR1 MDHEN and CDR2 SYDVKM. The CDR3 nucleotides read TGTGCCAGCACCCCTTCGCCCCATGTGGCAGGGGCCTATGAAAAACTGTTTTTT. This translates into CASTPSPHVAGAYEKLFF.

V is TRBV24-1 and J is TRBJ2-5; D is perhaps TRBD1 (5 bases). The germline V and J ends were trimmed by 5 bases and 7 bases, with 10 bases remaining between them. This CDR3 comprises 12 residues. Germline V gives CDR1 KGHDR, CDR2 SFDVKD. CDR3 coding DNA: TGTGCCACCAGTGCACAGGTCGGGACCCAGTACTTC. Translation: CATSAQVGTQYF.

This clone has only one observation. This sequence joins TRBV29-1 and TRBJ2-7; no clear D gene. The CDR3 consists of 13 residues. Germline CDR1 SQVTM, CDR2 ANQGSEA. Between the trimmed V and J ends, which lost 5 bases and 7 bases, there was a span of 18 bases. The CDR3 region has the DNA TGCAGCGTTAGAAGGCTAGTGGATGGAGAGCAGTACTTC. It is translated as CSVRRLVDGEQYF.

This chain connects TRBV19 to TRBJ1-5, with D tentatively TRBD1 (6 bases). V dropped 5 bases and J dropped 0 bases, with 14 bases sitting between them. Germline V gene lookup returns CDR1 LNHDA and CDR2 SQIVND (reference sequence). The CDR3 is made up of 16 amino acids. For the CDR3, the DNA is TGTGCCAGTAGTGGACGACAGGTGGCTAGCAATCAGCCCCAGCATTTT. Residues: CASSGRQVASNQPQHF.

CDR3 DNA: TGTGCCAGCAGTCGGGACAGGGGAGGTCACGAGCAGTACTTC. Its protein is CASSRDRGGHEQYF. This rearrangement joins TRBV11-2 to TRBJ2-7; 10 nucleotides align to TRBD1. Germline lookup yields CDR1 SGHAT and CDR2 FQNNGV. The CDR3 sequence is 14 residues long. Germline trimming cut 6 bases from V and 5 bases from J; bases unmatched to any gene: 7.

The chain links TRBV3-1 (or the pseudogene TRBV3-2) to TRBJ1-2, with a possible D match to TRBD1 (6 bases). This CDR3 is built from 15 residues. V gave up 0 bases and J gave up 5 bases, with 13 bases separating them. Germline loops: CDR1 LGHDT, CDR2 YNNKEL (reference sequence). CDR3 region: CASSQDGGQLYGYTF. The CDR3 DNA follows: TGTGCCAGCAGCCAAGATGGAGGACAGCTATATGGCTACACCTTC.

This clone was found a few times. CDR3 region: CSAGLAGLTDTQYF. CDR3 in DNA: TGCAGCGCCGGACTAGCGGGACTCACAGATACGCAGTATTTT. The chain uses TRBV29-1 and TRBJ2-3; 12 bases are a match to TRBD2. From germline, CDR1 is SQVTM and CDR2 ANQGSEA. The CDR3 contains 14 residues. The V and J ends lost 7 bases and 2 bases, in that order; junction bases with no gene match: 4.

This chain links TRBV27 with TRBJ2-7; D is possibly TRBD1 (5 bases). The CDR3 loop spans 15 amino acids. Germline CDR1 MNHEY, CDR2 SMNVEV (reference sequence). Trimming shortened V by 3 bases and J by 0 bases, and 12 bases separated the two germline ends. The CDR3 nucleotides read TGTGCCAGCAGTTTCCAGGGTGCAAGCTCCTACGAGCAGTACTTC. Protein product: CASSFQGASSYEQYF.

The J gene is TRBJ1-2, the V gene TRBV7-2; 10 positions match TRBD1. The V and J ends lost 5 bases and 7 bases, in that order; junction bases with no gene match: 13. Germline V gene sequence: CDR1 SGHTA, CDR2 FQGNSA. This CDR3 has 16 residues. CDR3 in amino acids: CASSQQTGGLMGGYTF. For the CDR3, the DNA is TGTGCCAGCAGCCAACAGACAGGGGGCTTGATGGGTGGCTACACCTTC.

CDR3 residues: CASSLADNSPLHF. In nucleotides, the CDR3 is TGCGCCAGCAGCTTGGCTGATAATTCACCCCTCCACTTT. The rearrangement uses TRBV5-1 and TRBJ1-6; D is undetermined. V dropped 0 bases and J dropped 5 bases, with 3 bases sitting between them. CDR3 length: 13 residues. Germline V gene data show CDR1 as SGHRS and CDR2 as YFSETQ.

The rearrangement links TRBV7-2 to TRBJ2-5, with 10 bases that match TRBD2. There are 15 residues in the CDR3. Germline V gene sequence: CDR1 SGHTA, CDR2 FQGNSA. J gave up 9 bases and V 2 bases, and 9 bases lay outside the gene matches. The CDR3 DNA reads TGTGCCAGCAGCTTAAGGAGCGGGAGGGGGATGCCCCAGTACTTC. This translates into CASSLRSGRGMPQYF.

The V and J genes are TRBV3-1 (or the pseudogene TRBV3-2) and TRBJ1-3; a weak D match, TRBD1 (6 bases). Germline V gives CDR1 LGHDT, CDR2 YNNKEL (reference sequence). V was trimmed by 0 bases and J by 2 bases, leaving 14 bases between them. This CDR3 contains 17 residues. Here the CDR3 reads CASSQDFLGTPGNTIYF. CDR3 bases: TGTGCCAGCAGCCAAGATTTTCTCGGGACACCTGGAAACACCATATATTTT.

This clone was counted a few times. The chain uses TRBV5-1 and TRBJ2-2, with D perhaps matching TRBD1 (6 bases). V was clipped by 8 bases and J by 0 bases, with 17 bases between them. Germline V lookup: CDR1 SGHRS, CDR2 YFSETQ. CDR3 length equals 16 residues. This CDR3 reads CASGASGTSNTGELFF. CDR3 coding DNA: TGCGCCAGTGGGGCCTCCGGGACATCGAACACCGGGGAGCTGTTTTTT.

The V call is TRBV7-9, the J call TRBJ2-5, with a possible D match to TRBD2 (5 bases). CDR3 size: 13 residues. V lost 1 base and J 6 bases, leaving 9 bases between the germline ends. Germline CDR1 is SEHNR and CDR2 is FQNEAQ (reference sequence). The CDR3 coding sequence is TGTGCCAGCAGCTTAGAAAGCGGCAAGACCCAGTACTTC. Amino acid sequence: CASSLESGKTQYF.